The 2 T cell receptor beta chains listed next were all sequenced from one sample in a study of shared clonotypes between healthy human individuals. Using immunoSEQ multiplex PCR, the repertoire was profiled, and TCRdb retains in-frame clones only, with some absent. This table holds under 2.5 million clones, just under 95% found once. The specimen sequenced was naive CD4+ T cells from PBMCs. Subset of the sample: CD45RA+ positively selected. The receptors shown here come from a man aged 18 to 30 in good health. Some clones in this sample may be carry-over from other donors' samples.

The sample holds one count of this clone. In DNA form, the CDR3 reads TGTGCCAGCAGTGAATTAACAGTTAGCACAGATACGCAGTATTTT. As protein: CASSELTVSTDTQYF. The J gene is TRBJ2-3, the V gene TRBV25-1; D uncertain. V was pared by 1 base and J by 0 bases, with 8 bases between. CDR3 length equals 15 residues. Germline V gene lookup returns CDR1 MGHDK and CDR2 SYGVNS.

The chain combines TRBV28 with TRBJ1-1; D remains unclear. The V gene's germline CDR1 is MDHEN and CDR2 SYDVKM. V was shortened by 7 bases and J by 1 base, with 10 bases between the two germline ends. The length of the CDR3 is 13 residues. The CDR3 nucleotides read TGTGCCAGCACCGGAGTCCCGAACACTGAAGCTTTCTTT. It translates to CASTGVPNTEAFF.